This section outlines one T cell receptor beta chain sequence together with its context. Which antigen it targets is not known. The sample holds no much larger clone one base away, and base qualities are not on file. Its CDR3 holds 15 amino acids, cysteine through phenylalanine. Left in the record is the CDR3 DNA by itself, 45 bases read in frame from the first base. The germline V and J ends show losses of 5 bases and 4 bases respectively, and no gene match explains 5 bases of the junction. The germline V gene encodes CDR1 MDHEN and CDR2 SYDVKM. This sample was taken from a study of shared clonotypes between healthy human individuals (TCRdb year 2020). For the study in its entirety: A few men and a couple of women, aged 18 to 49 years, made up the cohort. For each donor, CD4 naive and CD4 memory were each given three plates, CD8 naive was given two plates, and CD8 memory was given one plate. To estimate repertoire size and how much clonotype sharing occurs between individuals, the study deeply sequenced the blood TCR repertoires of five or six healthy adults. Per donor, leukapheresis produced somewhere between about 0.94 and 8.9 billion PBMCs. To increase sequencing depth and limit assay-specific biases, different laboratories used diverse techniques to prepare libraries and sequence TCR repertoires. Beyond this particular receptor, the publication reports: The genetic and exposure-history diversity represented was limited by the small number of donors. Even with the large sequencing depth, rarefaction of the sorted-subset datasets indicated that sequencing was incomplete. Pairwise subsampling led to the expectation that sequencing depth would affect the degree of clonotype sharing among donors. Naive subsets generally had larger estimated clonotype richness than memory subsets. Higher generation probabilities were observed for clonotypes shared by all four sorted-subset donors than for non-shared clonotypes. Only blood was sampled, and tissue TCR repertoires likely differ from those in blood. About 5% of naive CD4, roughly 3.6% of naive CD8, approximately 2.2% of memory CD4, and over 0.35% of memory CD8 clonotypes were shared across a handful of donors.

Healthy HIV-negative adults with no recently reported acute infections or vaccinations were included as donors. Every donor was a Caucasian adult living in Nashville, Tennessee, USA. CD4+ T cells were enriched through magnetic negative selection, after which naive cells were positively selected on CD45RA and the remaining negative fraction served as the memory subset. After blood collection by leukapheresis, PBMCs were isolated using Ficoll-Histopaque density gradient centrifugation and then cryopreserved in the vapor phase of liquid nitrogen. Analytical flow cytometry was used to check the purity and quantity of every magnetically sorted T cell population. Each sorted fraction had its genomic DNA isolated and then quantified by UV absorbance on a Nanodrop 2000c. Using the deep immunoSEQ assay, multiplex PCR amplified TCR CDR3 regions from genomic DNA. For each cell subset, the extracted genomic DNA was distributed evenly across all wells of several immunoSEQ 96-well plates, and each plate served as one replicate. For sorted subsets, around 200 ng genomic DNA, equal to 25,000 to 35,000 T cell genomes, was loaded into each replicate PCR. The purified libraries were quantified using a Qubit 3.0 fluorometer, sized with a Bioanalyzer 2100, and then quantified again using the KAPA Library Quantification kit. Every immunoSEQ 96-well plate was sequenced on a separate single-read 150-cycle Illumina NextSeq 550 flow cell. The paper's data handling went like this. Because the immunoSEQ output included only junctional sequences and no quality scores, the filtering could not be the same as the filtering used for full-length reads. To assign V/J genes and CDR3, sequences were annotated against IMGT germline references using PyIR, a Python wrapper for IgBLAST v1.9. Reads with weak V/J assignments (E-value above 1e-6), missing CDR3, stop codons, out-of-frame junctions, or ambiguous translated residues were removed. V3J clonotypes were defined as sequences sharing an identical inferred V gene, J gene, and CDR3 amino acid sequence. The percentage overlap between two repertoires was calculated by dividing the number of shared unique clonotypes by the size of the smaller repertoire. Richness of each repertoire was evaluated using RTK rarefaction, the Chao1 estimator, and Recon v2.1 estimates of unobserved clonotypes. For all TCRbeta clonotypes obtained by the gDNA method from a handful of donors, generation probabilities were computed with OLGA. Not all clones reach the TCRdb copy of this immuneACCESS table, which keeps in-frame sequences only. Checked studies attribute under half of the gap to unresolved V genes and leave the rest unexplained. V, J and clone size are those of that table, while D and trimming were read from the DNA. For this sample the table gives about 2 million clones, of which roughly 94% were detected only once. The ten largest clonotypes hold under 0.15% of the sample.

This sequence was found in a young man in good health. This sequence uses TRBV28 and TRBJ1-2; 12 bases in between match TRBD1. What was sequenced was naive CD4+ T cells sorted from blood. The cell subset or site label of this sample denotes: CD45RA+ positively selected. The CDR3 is CASSPPGQGAYGYTF. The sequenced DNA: TGTGCCAGCAGTCCTCCGGGACAGGGGGCCTATGGCTACACCTTC.